The present T cell receptor beta chain was sequenced within a study of CD8 T cells in Susac syndrome. TEMRA cells were enriched by FACS, and CD4+ and CD8+ T cells were negatively isolated. With random hexamers, reverse transcription was performed on about 0.5 to 1 ug of RNA. TCR beta CDR3 was amplified by immunoSEQ covering 54 Vbeta and 13 Jbeta. A single record per CDR3 protein comes from TCRdb applying MiXCR to the immunoSEQ multiplex PCR reads. Of some 190,000 distinct CDR3 sequences listed, about 95% were seen once; the top ten hold 0.1%. This clonotype was seen a single time. Its target is not known. Germline V gene lookup returns CDR1 LGHNA and CDR2 YSLEER. The ends lost 4 bases at V and 4 bases at J; junction bases unmatched: 11. The CDR3 runs to 18 residues. Study-level points and caveats: Acknowledgment was made by the study that its TCR sequencing and HLA analysis involved a relatively small number of individuals.

The chain joins TRBV4-3 to TRBJ2-5, with 14 positions matching TRBD2. Specimen: CD4+ T cells from PBMCs. This TCR derives from a human donor in good health. As DNA, the CDR3 is TGCGCCAGCAGCCCTGGGACTAGCGGGAGAGGGGTCGGAGAGACCCAGTACTTC. Protein product: CASSPGTSGRGVGETQYF.